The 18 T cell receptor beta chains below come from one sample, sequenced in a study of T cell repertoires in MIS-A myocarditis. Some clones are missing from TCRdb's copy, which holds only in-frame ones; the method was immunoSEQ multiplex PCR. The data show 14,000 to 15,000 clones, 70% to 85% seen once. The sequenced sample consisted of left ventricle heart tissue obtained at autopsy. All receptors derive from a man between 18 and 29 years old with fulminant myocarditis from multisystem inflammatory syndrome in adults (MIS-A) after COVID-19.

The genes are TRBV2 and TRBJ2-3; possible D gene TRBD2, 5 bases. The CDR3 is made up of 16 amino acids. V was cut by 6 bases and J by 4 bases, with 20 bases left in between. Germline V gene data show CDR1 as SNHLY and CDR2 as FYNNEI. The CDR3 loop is CASSPGAAGGADTQYF. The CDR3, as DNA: TGTGCCAGCAGCCCCGGTGCCGCGGGTGGGGCAGATACGCAGTATTTT.

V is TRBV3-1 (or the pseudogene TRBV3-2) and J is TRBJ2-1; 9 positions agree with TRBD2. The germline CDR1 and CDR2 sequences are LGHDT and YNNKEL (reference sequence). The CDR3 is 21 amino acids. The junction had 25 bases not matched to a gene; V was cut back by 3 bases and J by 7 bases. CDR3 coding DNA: TGTGCCAGCAGCCAGTGGCCGAAGCCAAGAATAGCGGGGGAAGAGGGGAATGAGCAGTTCTTC. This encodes CASSQWPKPRIAGEEGNEQFF.

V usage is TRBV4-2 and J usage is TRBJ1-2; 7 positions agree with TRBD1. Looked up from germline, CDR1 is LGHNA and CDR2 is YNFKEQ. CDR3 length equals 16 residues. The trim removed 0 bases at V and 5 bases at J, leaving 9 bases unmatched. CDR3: CASSQDTALTGYGYTF. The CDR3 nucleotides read TGTGCCAGCAGCCAAGATACGGCCCTGACAGGGTATGGCTACACCTTC.

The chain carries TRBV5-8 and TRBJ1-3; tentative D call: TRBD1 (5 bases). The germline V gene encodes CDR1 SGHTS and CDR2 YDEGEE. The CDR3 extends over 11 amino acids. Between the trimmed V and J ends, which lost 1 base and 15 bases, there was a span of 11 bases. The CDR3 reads CASSLSRQQYF. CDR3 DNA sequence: TGTGCCAGCAGCTTGTCGCGACAGCAATATTTT.

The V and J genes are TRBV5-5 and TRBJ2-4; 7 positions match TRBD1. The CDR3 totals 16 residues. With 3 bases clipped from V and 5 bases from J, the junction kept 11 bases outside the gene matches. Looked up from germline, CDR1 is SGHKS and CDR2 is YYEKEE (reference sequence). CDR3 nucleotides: TGTGCCAGCAGCTATCTATCAGGGGGAAGAGAAAACATTCAGTACTTC. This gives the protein CASSYLSGGRENIQYF. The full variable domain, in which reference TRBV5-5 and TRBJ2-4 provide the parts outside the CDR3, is DAGVTQSPTHLIKTRGQQVTLRCSPISGHKSVSWYQQVLGQGPQFIFQYYEKEERGRGNFPDRFSARQFPNYSSELNVNALLLGDSALYLCASSYLSGGRENIQYFGAGTRLSVL.

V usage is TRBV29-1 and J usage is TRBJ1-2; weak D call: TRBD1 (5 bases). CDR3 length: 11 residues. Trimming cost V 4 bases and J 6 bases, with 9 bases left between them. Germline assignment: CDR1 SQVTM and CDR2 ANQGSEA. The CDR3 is CSVGGNDGYTF. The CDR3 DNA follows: TGCAGCGTTGGGGGGAATGATGGCTACACCTTC.

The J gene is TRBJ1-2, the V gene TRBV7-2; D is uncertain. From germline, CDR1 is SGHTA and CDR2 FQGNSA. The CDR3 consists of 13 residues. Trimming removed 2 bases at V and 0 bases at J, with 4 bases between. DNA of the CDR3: TGTGCCAGCAGCTTATCAGCTAACTATGGCTACACCTTC. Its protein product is CASSLSANYGYTF.

The CDR3 is CASSRGDGDYGYTF. The CDR3 nucleotides read TGTGCCAGCAGTCGGGGGGACGGAGACTATGGCTACACCTTC. This sequence joins TRBV27 and TRBJ1-2, with a tentative D call TRBD1 (5 bases). V lost 5 bases to trimming and J lost 3 bases, with 13 bases between them. The CDR3 contains 14 residues. Germline V gene data show CDR1 as MNHEY and CDR2 as SMNVEV (reference sequence).

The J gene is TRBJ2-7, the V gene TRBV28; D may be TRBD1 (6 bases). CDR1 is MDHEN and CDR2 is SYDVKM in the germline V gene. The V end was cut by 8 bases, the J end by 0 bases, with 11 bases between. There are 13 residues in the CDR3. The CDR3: CASQGTNSYEQYF. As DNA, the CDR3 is TGTGCCAGCCAAGGGACAAACTCCTACGAGCAGTACTTC. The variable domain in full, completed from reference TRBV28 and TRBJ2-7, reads DVKVTQSSRYLVKRTGEKVFLECVQDMDHENMFWYRQDPGLGLRLIYFSYDVKMKEKGDIPEGYSVSREKKERFSLILESASTNQTSMYLCASQGTNSYEQYFGPGTRLTVT.

In DNA, the CDR3 is TGCGCCAGCAGCTTGGAAGGGACAGATACGCAGTATTTT. Amino acid sequence: CASSLEGTDTQYF. The chain joins TRBV5-1 to TRBJ2-3; no reliable D call. In germline, CDR1 is SGHRS, CDR2 YFSETQ. V was pared by 0 bases and J by 3 bases, with 5 bases between. This CDR3 region has 13 residues.

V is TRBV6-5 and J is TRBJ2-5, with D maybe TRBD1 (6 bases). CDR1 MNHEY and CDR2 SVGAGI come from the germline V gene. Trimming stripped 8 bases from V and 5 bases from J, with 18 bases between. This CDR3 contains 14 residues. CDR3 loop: CASSVVMGAETQYF. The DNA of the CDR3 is TGTGCCAGCTCCGTAGTAATGGGGGCGGAGACCCAGTACTTC.

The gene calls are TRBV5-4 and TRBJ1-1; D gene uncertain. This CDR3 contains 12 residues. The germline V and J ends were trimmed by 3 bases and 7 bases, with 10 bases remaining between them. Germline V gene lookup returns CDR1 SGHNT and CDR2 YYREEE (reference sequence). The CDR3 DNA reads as TGTGCCAGCAGCTACCAGAAGGGTGAAGCTTTCTTT. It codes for CASSYQKGEAFF.

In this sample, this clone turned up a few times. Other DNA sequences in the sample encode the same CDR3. The CDR3 region is CASSPGTGGLGTEAFF. The CDR3 DNA follows: TGCGCCAGCAGCCCCGGGACAGGGGGTTTAGGCACTGAAGCTTTCTTT. The genes are TRBV4-3 and TRBJ1-1, with 11 bases that match TRBD1. Germline loops: CDR1 LGHNA, CDR2 YSLEER. This CDR3 region has 16 residues. V was clipped by 4 bases and J by 4 bases; unmatched bases: 8.

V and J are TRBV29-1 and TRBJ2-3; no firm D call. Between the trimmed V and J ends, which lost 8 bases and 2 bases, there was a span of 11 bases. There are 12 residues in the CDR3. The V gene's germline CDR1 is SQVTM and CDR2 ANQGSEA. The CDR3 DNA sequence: TGCAGCACCTTGTCGTACACAGATACGCAGTATTTT. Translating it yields CSTLSYTDTQYF.

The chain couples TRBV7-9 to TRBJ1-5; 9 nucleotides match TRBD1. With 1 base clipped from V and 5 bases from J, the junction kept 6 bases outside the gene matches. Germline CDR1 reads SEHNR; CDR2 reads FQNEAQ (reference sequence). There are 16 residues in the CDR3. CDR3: CASSLGGDRDHQPQHF. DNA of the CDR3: TGTGCCAGCAGCTTAGGTGGGGACAGGGACCATCAGCCCCAGCATTTT.

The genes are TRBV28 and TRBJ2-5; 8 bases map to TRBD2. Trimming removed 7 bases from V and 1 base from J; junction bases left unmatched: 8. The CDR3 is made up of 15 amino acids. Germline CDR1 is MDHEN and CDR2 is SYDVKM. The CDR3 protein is CASTTGLVLQETQYF. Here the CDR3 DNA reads TGTGCCAGCACCACGGGACTAGTACTCCAAGAGACCCAGTACTTC.

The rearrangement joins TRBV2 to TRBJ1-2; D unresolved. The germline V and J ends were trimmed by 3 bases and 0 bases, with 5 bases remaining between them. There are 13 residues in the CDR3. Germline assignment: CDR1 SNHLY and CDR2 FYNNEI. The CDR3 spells CASSDNANYGYTF. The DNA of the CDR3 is TGTGCCAGCAGTGACAACGCTAACTATGGCTACACCTTC.

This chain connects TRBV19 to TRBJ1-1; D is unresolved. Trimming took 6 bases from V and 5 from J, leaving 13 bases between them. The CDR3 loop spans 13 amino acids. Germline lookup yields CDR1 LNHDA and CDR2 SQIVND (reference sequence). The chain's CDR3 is CASRAGAKTEAFF. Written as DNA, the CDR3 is TGTGCCAGTAGAGCTGGAGCGAAGACTGAAGCTTTCTTT.